The 24 T cell receptor beta chains reported below all come from one sample, sequenced in a study of CD8+ T cells in alopecia areata. In each case, RNA was isolated and then reverse transcribed into cDNA as the sequencing template. Some clones are missing from TCRdb's copy, which holds only in-frame ones; the method was immunoSEQ multiplex PCR. This repertoire holds some 1,700 clones, and none appear only once. A panel of CD4, CD8alpha, NKG2D, NKG2ACE and other markers served to sort pooled cutaneous lymph node cells. Material: CD8+ T cells sorted from a lymph node. These receptors were taken from a C3H/HeJ mouse with alopecia areata. Strain haplotype (MHC): H2-k.

A note on this clone: Mouse names are used for the genes. The observed sequence ends 4 residues before the CDR3 terminus, with the missing tail filled in from the germline J gene. This same CDR3 is encoded by further DNA sequences in the sample. The chain carries TRBV13-1 and TRBJ2-5; TRBD1 is a possible D gene (5 bases). Germline-derived CDR1 and CDR2 are NSHNY and SYGAGN. The CDR3 extends over 14 amino acids. Trimming shortened V by 0 bases and J by 3 bases, and 8 bases separated the two germline ends. The CDR3 protein is CASSDVDIQDTQYF. The DNA read from the CDR3 is TGTGCCAGCAGTGATGTGGACATACAAGAC.

A few counts support this clone. The genes are named according to mouse. The read terminates 4 residues before the CDR3 end, so the remaining end is supplied by the germline J gene. The chain joins TRBV19 to TRBJ2-2; 9 bases agree with TRBD2. The CDR3 runs to 14 residues. J lost 4 bases, V lost 7 bases, and 5 bases had no gene match. Germline CDR1 reads FNHDT; CDR2 reads SITEND (reference sequence). This CDR3 is CASRLGGRTGQLYF. The covered CDR3 bases are TGTGCCAGCCGCTTGGGGGGGCGCACCGGG.

As regards this clone: Mouse names are used for the genes. The CDR3 is cut off 4 residues early in the read; its end comes from the germline J gene. The V and J genes are TRBV13-3 and TRBJ2-5; 10 nucleotides agree with TRBD1. The germline CDR1 and CDR2 sequences are NNHDY and SYVADS. The CDR3 totals 13 residues. Incomplete CDR3 DNA: TGTGCCAGCAGCGGGACAGGGGAGGAC. It encodes CASSGTGED. The CDR3 in full is CASSGTGEDTQYF.

By sample share, this clone is medium-sized. Mouse names are used for the genes. The read ends 4 residues shy of where the CDR3 ends; the end is completed using the germline J gene. This chain links TRBV19 with TRBJ1-2, with D perhaps matching TRBD1 (6 bases). The V end lost 2 bases, the J end lost 3 bases, and 11 bases lay between the germline ends. CDR3 length: 14 residues. CDR1 and CDR2 (germline): FNHDT, SITEND (reference sequence). The part of the CDR3 DNA that was read is TGTGCCAGCAGTATTGGGGGGCGAGACTCC. It translates to CASSIGGRDS. The full-length CDR3 reads as CASSIGGRDSDYTF. Filled out from reference TRBV19 and TRBJ1-2, the complete variable domain reads GGIITQTPKFLIGQEGQKLTLKCQQNFNHDTMYWYRQDSGKGLRLIYYSITENDLQKGDLSEGYDASREKKSSFSLTVTSAQKNEMAVFLCASSIGGRDSDYTFGSGTRLLVI.

In its sample, this clone was seen many times. Gene names refer to mouse genes. Read data end 4 residues before the CDR3 end; the end is taken from the germline J gene. This chain uses TRBV13-3 with TRBJ2-2; possibly TRBD1 for D (7 bases). The CDR3 totals 14 residues. V was shortened by 6 bases and J by 4 bases, with 13 bases between the two germline ends. Germline-derived CDR1 and CDR2 are NNHDY and SYVADS. CDR3 sequence reads: CASKRGRGTGQLYF. The covered CDR3 bases are TGTGCCAGCAAAAGGGGGCGCGGCACCGGG.

About this clone itself: Germline and genes here are mouse. The sequenced fragment ends 4 residues before the CDR3 boundary, so the rest is inferred from the germline J gene. The gene calls are TRBV5 and TRBJ2-5; no clear D. Germline CDR1 LGHNA, CDR2 YNLKQL (reference sequence). This CDR3 contains 15 residues. Trimming pared 0 bases from V and 0 bases from J, leaving 7 bases between. CDR3 bases read: TGTGCCAGCAGCCAAGAAGCAGCAAACCAAGAC. Protein sequence: CASSQEAANQD. The full-length CDR3 reads as CASSQEAANQDTQYF.

With regard to this clone: The genes and germline here are from mouse. The read ends 4 residues early relative to the CDR3; the germline J gene fills the gap. The same CDR3 is also encoded by other DNA sequences in this sample. The rearrangement joins TRBV31 to TRBJ1-2, with TRBD1 matching 9 bases. The V gene's germline CDR1 is GKSSPN and CDR2 SITVG. Losses at the gene ends were 1 base for V and 0 bases for J; bases not matched to a gene: 0. The CDR3 consists of 14 residues. CDR3 sequence reads: CAWSRDRANSDYTF. The part of the CDR3 DNA that was read is TGTGCCTGGAGTCGGGACAGGGCAAACTCC.

This clone is categorized as medium-sized. Genes and germline are mouse. The read halts 4 residues ahead of the CDR3 end, with the missing end drawn from the germline J gene. The V and J genes are TRBV1 and TRBJ2-7, with D perhaps TRBD2 (7 bases). Looked up from germline, CDR1 is NSQYPW and CDR2 is LRSPGD (reference sequence). The CDR3 extends over 16 amino acids. CDR3 bases read: TGCACCTGCAGTGCACCCCCTCTGGGGGCCTTTTAT. Amino acids: CTCSAPPLGAFY. The full CDR3 is CTCSAPPLGAFYEQYF.

The table lists this clone with many counts. Mouse gene names apply. The read is 4 residues too short to cover the CDR3 end, so that end is filled in from the germline J gene. The rearrangement joins TRBV13-3 to TRBJ2-7; D gene ambiguous. The length of the CDR3 is 12 residues. Trimming left V 4 bases short and J 1 base short, with 6 bases between. From germline, CDR1 is NNHDY and CDR2 SYVADS. The CDR3 region is CASSPESYEQYF. The CDR3 bases that were read are TGTGCCAGCAGTCCTGAATCCTAT.

A remark on this clone: Gene names refer to mouse genes. The sequenced part of the CDR3 DNA is TGTGCCAGCAGCCAAGAGCACTGGGGGCAAGAC. Protein sequence: CASSQEHWGQD. The CDR3 in its entirety is CASSQEHWGQDTQYF. V is TRBV5 and J is TRBJ2-5, with 8 bases lining up with TRBD2. The CDR3 end is not reached by the read, which stops 4 residues before it; the germline J gene fills it in. In germline, CDR1 is LGHNA, CDR2 YNLKQL (reference sequence). The length of the CDR3 is 15 residues. V shed 0 bases, J shed 3 bases, and the junction held 2 bases outside the gene matches.

This clone was found a few times. The genes are named according to mouse. From the germline J gene comes the end of the CDR3, since the read stops 4 residues before it. The V call is TRBV29, the J call TRBJ1-1, with D tentatively TRBD1 (6 bases). Deletions cut 5 bases from V and 0 bases from J, with 10 bases between. Germline CDR1 MSHET, CDR2 SYDVDS. The CDR3 sequence is 14 residues long. The CDR3 here is CASSRDKANTEVFF. The sequenced part of the CDR3 DNA is TGTGCTAGCAGTCGGGACAAAGCAAACACA.

Only a few counts were recorded for this clone. Genes here carry mouse names. Read coverage stops 4 residues before the CDR3 terminus; the germline J gene supplies the remainder. The V and J genes are TRBV5 and TRBJ2-5; D remains ambiguous. Germline loops: CDR1 LGHNA, CDR2 YNLKQL (reference sequence). The V and J ends lost 0 bases and 1 base respectively, with 2 bases between them. This CDR3 spans 13 amino acids. The CDR3 sequence: CASSQEDQDTQYF. The CDR3 bases that were read are TGTGCCAGCAGCCAAGAGGACCAAGAC.

This clone was detected ten times or more. Genes and germline come from the mouse. The sequenced CDR3 bases are TGTGCCAGCAGCCCCGACTGGGGGGGACAACGCACCGGG. Translated, it gives CASSPDWGGQRTG. The whole CDR3 protein reads CASSPDWGGQRTGQLYF. V usage is TRBV5 and J usage is TRBJ2-2, with 11 bases fitting TRBD2. The observed sequence ends 4 residues before the CDR3 terminus, with the missing tail filled in from the germline J gene. CDR1 LGHNA and CDR2 YNLKQL come from the germline V gene (reference sequence). This CDR3 has 17 amino acids. The V segment lost 4 bases and the J segment 4 bases; nucleotides outside the gene matches: 8.

This clone has more than one count but fewer than ten. Gene and germline names: mouse. The missing CDR3 end, 4 residues past where the read stops, is filled in from the germline J gene. The gene calls are TRBV29 and TRBJ2-7; TRBD1 might be the D (6 bases). This CDR3 comprises 12 residues. Between the trimmed V and J ends, which lost 6 bases and 3 bases, there was a span of 9 bases. The germline CDR1 and CDR2 sequences are MSHET and SYDVDS. The CDR3 reads CASRDRFYEQYF. The covered CDR3 bases are TGTGCTAGCAGAGACAGGTTCTAT.

Remarks on this clone: Each gene name is a mouse one. The DNA read from the CDR3 is TGTGCCAGCAGTGCCGGGACAATCTATGCT. This gives the protein CASSAGTIYA. From start to end, the CDR3 is CASSAGTIYAEQFF. The chain is built from TRBV13-1 and TRBJ2-1; a weak D match, TRBD1 (6 bases). The CDR3 end is not reached by the read, which stops 4 residues before it; the germline J gene fills it in. Per the germline V gene, CDR1 is NSHNY and CDR2 is SYGAGN. This CDR3 spans 14 amino acids. Trimming shortened V by 3 bases and J by 3 bases, and 10 bases separated the two germline ends.

The sample holds a few counts of this clone. Any gene name here is a mouse gene name. The read ends 4 residues early relative to the CDR3; the germline J gene fills the gap. This rearrangement joins TRBV14 to TRBJ1-1, with 10 bases that match TRBD1. V was clipped by 2 bases and J by 3 bases; unmatched bases: 1. The CDR3 sequence is 14 residues long. Germline CDR1 SGHDT, CDR2 FRDEAV. The CDR3: CASSLGTGDTEVFF. Incomplete CDR3 DNA: TGTGCCAGCAGTTTGGGGACAGGGGACACA.

This clone was counted many times. The genes are named according to mouse. The read ends 4 residues before the CDR3 terminus; that terminus is restored from the germline J gene. V gene TRBV13-2 combines with J gene TRBJ1-2; D is possibly TRBD1 (6 bases). The germline V gene has CDR1 NNHNN and CDR2 SYGAGS (reference sequence). V lost 2 bases and J lost 3, with 8 bases in between. The CDR3 is made up of 13 amino acids. The chain's CDR3 is CASGENRDSDYTF. The sequenced CDR3 bases are TGTGCCAGCGGTGAAAACAGGGACTCC.

This clone rates as medium-sized. The gene names here belong to mouse. The CDR3 end lies 4 residues beyond the end of the read and is filled in from the germline J gene. This chain joins TRBV1 and TRBJ2-2; 10 bases fit TRBD2. Germline-derived CDR1 and CDR2 are NSQYPW and LRSPGD (reference sequence). Trimming took 4 bases from V and 1 from J; bases not matched to a gene: 0. CDR3 length: 15 residues. The CDR3: CTCSGTGGNTGQLYF. CDR3 DNA, as far as it was read: TGCACCTGCAGTGGGACTGGGGGAAACACCGGG. Using reference TRBV1 and TRBJ2-2 for the parts outside the CDR3, the full variable domain is VTLLEQNPRWRLVPRGQAVNLRCILKNSQYPWMSWYQQDLQKQLQWLFTLRSPGDKEVKSLPGADYLATRVTDTELRLQVANMSQGRTLYCTCSGTGGNTGQLYFGEGSKLTVL.

In this sample, this clone is large. All gene names here are mouse names. Read coverage stops 4 residues before the CDR3 terminus; the germline J gene supplies the remainder. The chain has TRBV19 and TRBJ1-2, with 7 nucleotides matching TRBD1. J was trimmed by 0 bases and V by 3 bases; bases with no gene match: 5. Per the germline V gene, CDR1 is FNHDT and CDR2 is SITEND (reference sequence). This CDR3 region has 15 residues. CDR3 residues: CASSTTGTANSDYTF. The sequenced CDR3 bases are TGTGCCAGCAGTACCACCGGGACAGCAAACTCC.

This clone is hyperexpanded within its sample. Germline and genes: mouse. The read is 4 residues too short to cover the CDR3 end, so that end is filled in from the germline J gene. The chain uses TRBV13-3 and TRBJ1-1; a weak D match, TRBD1 (6 bases). CDR1 NNHDY and CDR2 SYVADS come from the germline V gene. Trimming cost V 6 bases and J 4 bases, with 10 bases left between them. CDR3 length equals 12 residues. This chain's CDR3 is CASKGRGTEVFF. The CDR3 DNA, read in part, is TGTGCCAGCAAGGGCAGGGGCACA.

This clone was recorded a few times. All gene names here are mouse names. The CDR3 end lies 4 residues beyond the end of the read and is filled in from the germline J gene. V and J are TRBV19 and TRBJ2-7, with TRBD1 identical over 7 bases. This CDR3 region has 12 residues. In germline, CDR1 is FNHDT, CDR2 SITEND (reference sequence). Incomplete CDR3 DNA: TGTGCCAGCAGTGGCAGGGGGTAT. This gives the protein CASSGRGY. The full CDR3 reads CASSGRGYEQYF.

This clone has more than one count but fewer than ten. Germline and genes: mouse. Incomplete CDR3 DNA: TGTGCCAGCAGCCAAGACCTGGGGGCTAGTGCAGAA. Encoded protein: CASSQDLGASAE. The entire CDR3 protein reads CASSQDLGASAETLYF. The chain couples TRBV5 to TRBJ2-3; a possible D gene is TRBD2 (7 bases). The DNA ends 4 residues before the CDR3 does, and the rest of the CDR3 is filled in from the germline J gene. Germline CDR1 LGHNA, CDR2 YNLKQL (reference sequence). Trimming shortened V by 0 bases and J by 0 bases, and 10 bases separated the two germline ends. The CDR3 loop spans 16 amino acids.

This clone was seen repeatedly, ten times or more. Genes and germline are mouse. The CDR3 DNA, read in part, is TGTGCCAGCGGTGAAAGCTGGGGGGGCGCGAGA. Amino acids: CASGESWGGAR. The entire CDR3 reads CASGESWGGAREVFF. The V gene is TRBV13-2, the J gene TRBJ1-1; D perhaps matches TRBD1 (6 bases). The read terminates 4 residues before the CDR3 end, so the remaining end is supplied by the germline J gene. The germline V gene encodes CDR1 NNHNN and CDR2 SYGAGS (reference sequence). The CDR3 length is 15 residues.

This clone is termed medium-sized. Gene names refer to mouse genes. The sequenced fragment ends 3 residues before the CDR3 boundary, so the rest is inferred from the germline J gene. The chain has TRBV3 and TRBJ1-6, with 10 bases aligning to TRBD1. TRBJ1-6 is an open reading frame whose function is uncertain. Germline V gene data show CDR1 as SNHLY and CDR2 as FYNGKV (reference sequence). The ends lost 4 bases at V and 4 bases at J; junction bases unmatched: 4. The CDR3 loop spans 16 amino acids. The CDR3: CASSYGTGAYNSPLYF. The CDR3 bases that were read are TGTGCCAGCAGCTACGGGACAGGGGCTTATAATTCGCCC.